What follows describes a single TCR beta chain. This sample was included in a study of blood T cell repertoires in COVID-19. Study-level background: PBMCs, B-cell-depleted T cells, or T cells were the source of the cDNA or gDNA that made up the material.

Original data processing: Amplified reference gene primers provided the basis for estimating nucleated cell counts. Libraries were prepared by immunoSEQ multiplex PCR; TCRdb keeps only in-frame clonotypes and omits some of them. For V, J and clone size, that table is used; D and trimming come from the DNA. The table has tens of thousands of clones, about 91% seen once; the top ten hold approximately 3%. This CDR3 is 13 amino acids long. Germline CDR1 is SGHRS and CDR2 is YFSETQ. V gave up 4 bases and J gave up 1 base, with 8 bases separating them. The specimen sequenced was peripheral blood. The chain has TRBV5-1 and TRBJ1-1; unclear D gene. This receptor was obtained from a man aged 45 to 65 with acute or convalescent COVID-19. The CDR3 reads CASSTAPNTEAFF. The CDR3 nucleotides read TGCGCCAGCAGCACTGCCCCGAACACTGAAGCTTTCTTT.